This T cell receptor beta chain was observed in a study of T cells in Graves' hyperthyroidism and ophthalmopathy. The TCR beta CDR3 regions underwent amplification using RNA transcripts as the source. HTBI primers were employed in a first-round RT-PCR of the TCR CDR3. One entry per CDR3 protein, called by TCRdb with MiXCR from the multiplex PCR reads. Of around 490,000 distinct CDR3 sequences in the sample, just under 20% were seen once. Looked up from germline, CDR1 is DFQATT and CDR2 is SNEGSKA (reference sequence). Deletions cut 0 bases from V and 5 bases from J, with 8 bases between. CDR3 length: 12 residues. In this sample, this clonotype turned up many times.

The specimen was blood. This chain links TRBV20-1 with TRBJ2-7, with a possible D match to TRBD2 (6 bases). The source of this sequence is a man aged 40-50 years with Graves' ophthalmopathy. The CDR3 DNA reads TGCAGTGCTAGAGATCGGGGGAACGAGCAGTACTTC. The encoded protein is CSARDRGNEQYF.